The subject of this entry is one T cell receptor beta chain. This sample was taken from a study of T cell changes during pregnancy in multiple sclerosis. The CDR3 runs to 12 residues. CDR1 and CDR2 (germline): MDHEN, SYDVKM. Trimming cost V 6 bases and J 8 bases, with 13 bases left between them. Libraries were prepared by immunoSEQ multiplex PCR; TCRdb keeps only in-frame clonotypes and omits some of them. The top ten hold roughly 2.7% of the sample, which has around 60,000 clones, around 93% seen once. The TCR comes from a female donor in good health, enrolled as a control in a pregnancy study. This material consisted of peripheral blood, taken in the second trimester of pregnancy. The rearrangement links TRBV28 to TRBJ1-2; D may be TRBD1 (6 bases). The CDR3 loop is CASRAGAGGYTF. CDR3 sequence (DNA): TGTGCCAGCAGGGCAGGGGCTGGAGGCTACACCTTC.